The present TCR beta chain was sequenced within a study of shared clonotypes between healthy human individuals. Investigators spread the genomic DNA of each subset evenly over several immunoSEQ plates. Original analysis: There were no quality scores in the junction-only immunoSEQ sequences, so filtering differed. Data came from immunoSEQ multiplex PCR; TCRdb stores just in-frame clones and leaves some out. The DNA was the basis for D and trimming; V, J and clone size are from that table. The sample shows approximately 92,000 clones, roughly three quarters of them seen only once. Findings and caveats of the study: Clonotype sharing among donors likely depends on sequencing depth.

For this clone: Its antigen is not known.

The CDR3 runs to 16 residues. The V end was cut by 5 bases, the J end by 1 base, with 17 bases between. Germline CDR1 LGHNA, CDR2 YSLEER. The rearrangement links TRBV4-3 to TRBJ1-1; tentative D call: TRBD1 (5 bases). The sequence was collected from a man aged 30 to 45 in good health. The sample taken for sequencing was memory CD8+ T cells sorted from blood. The subset was: CD45RO+ cells pooled with CCR7-negative TemRA cells. CDR3 loop: CASSARGDLPNTEAFF. Written as DNA, the CDR3 is TGCGCCAGCAGCGCGAGGGGCGACCTCCCGAACACTGAAGCTTTCTTT.